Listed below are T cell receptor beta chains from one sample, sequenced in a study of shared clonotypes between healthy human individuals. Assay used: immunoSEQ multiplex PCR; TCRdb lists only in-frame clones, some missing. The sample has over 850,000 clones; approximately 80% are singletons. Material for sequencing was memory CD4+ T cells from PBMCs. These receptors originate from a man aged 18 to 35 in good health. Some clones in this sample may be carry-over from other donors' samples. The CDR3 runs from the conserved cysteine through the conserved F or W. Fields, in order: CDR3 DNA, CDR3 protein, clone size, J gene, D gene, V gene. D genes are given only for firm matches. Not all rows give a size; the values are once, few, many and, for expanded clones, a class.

CDR3nt: TGTGCCAGCAGCCCAGGGGCAGCGACTAGCGGGAGAAGGTACGAGCAGTACTTC; CDR3aa: CASSPGAATSGRRYEQYF; abundance: .; j_gene: TRBJ2-7; d_gene: TRBD2; v_gene: TRBV7-8
CDR3nt: TGTGCCAGCAGTGAAGCAGGGAACAGGGACACCCAGTACTTC; CDR3aa: CASSEAGNRDTQYF; abundance: .; j_gene: TRBJ2-5; d_gene: .; v_gene: TRBV6-1
CDR3nt: TGTGCCAGCAGCCAAGGTCCCTCTGGGGCCAACGTCCTGACTTTC; CDR3aa: CASSQGPSGANVLTF; abundance: .; j_gene: TRBJ2-6; d_gene: .; v_gene: TRBV14
CDR3nt: TGTGCCAGCAGCCCAGCCGCAGCAGATACGCAGTATTTT; CDR3aa: CASSPAAADTQYF; abundance: .; j_gene: TRBJ2-3; d_gene: .; v_gene: TRBV7-2
CDR3nt: TGCGCCAGCAGCCCTCGGACTACCCCCGAAGAGACCCAGTACTTC; CDR3aa: CASSPRTTPEETQYF; abundance: .; j_gene: TRBJ2-5; d_gene: .; v_gene: TRBV5-1
CDR3nt: TGTGCCAGTGAGAGCGGGAGGGCCGTGGCTGATACGCAGTATTTT; CDR3aa: CASESGRAVADTQYF; abundance: .; j_gene: TRBJ2-3; d_gene: TRBD2; v_gene: TRBV13
CDR3nt: TGTGCCAGCAGACTAACAGGAGGAAAGCCCCAGCATTTT; CDR3aa: CASRLTGGKPQHF; abundance: .; j_gene: TRBJ1-5; d_gene: .; v_gene: TRBV27
CDR3nt: TGTGCCAGCAGTTTCGGCTTCCAAGAGACCCAGTACTTC; CDR3aa: CASSFGFQETQYF; abundance: .; j_gene: TRBJ2-5; d_gene: .; v_gene: TRBV28
CDR3nt: TGCGCCAGCTCAACTCCGGCAGGGCGGAATGGCTACACCTTC; CDR3aa: CASSTPAGRNGYTF; abundance: .; j_gene: TRBJ1-2; d_gene: .; v_gene: TRBV23-1
CDR3nt: TGTGCCAGCTCCCAGGGAAACTATGGCTACACCTTC; CDR3aa: CASSQGNYGYTF; abundance: once; j_gene: TRBJ1-2; d_gene: .; v_gene: TRBV18
CDR3nt: TGTGCCAGCAGCTTCTCTAGCGGGAGACGGAATGAGCAGTTCTTC; CDR3aa: CASSFSSGRRNEQFF; abundance: .; j_gene: TRBJ2-1; d_gene: TRBD2; v_gene: TRBV11-3
CDR3nt: TGCGCCAGCAGTGAGGCGGGGAACTATGGCTACACCTTC; CDR3aa: CASSEAGNYGYTF; abundance: .; j_gene: TRBJ1-2; d_gene: .; v_gene: TRBV5-1
CDR3nt: TGTGCCAGCAGCTCCGTCCCGAACACCGGGGAGCTGTTTTTT; CDR3aa: CASSSVPNTGELFF; abundance: .; j_gene: TRBJ2-2; d_gene: .; v_gene: TRBV7-2
CDR3nt: TGCGCCAGCTCCTGGGGCAACTATGGCTACACCTTC; CDR3aa: CASSWGNYGYTF; abundance: few; j_gene: TRBJ1-2; d_gene: .; v_gene: TRBV4-1
CDR3nt: TGTGCCAGCTCACTCCAGGGTATTGATGAAAAACTGTTTTTT; CDR3aa: CASSLQGIDEKLFF; abundance: many; j_gene: TRBJ1-4; d_gene: .; v_gene: TRBV18
CDR3nt: TGTGCCAGCAGTTTGGGTGGGTACGAGCAGTACTTC; CDR3aa: CASSLGGYEQYF; abundance: once; j_gene: TRBJ2-7; d_gene: .; v_gene: TRBV28
CDR3nt: TGTGCCAGCAGCTTAACCGGGACTAGCATCGGCGAGCAGTACTTC; CDR3aa: CASSLTGTSIGEQYF; abundance: .; j_gene: TRBJ2-7; d_gene: TRBD2; v_gene: TRBV7-9
CDR3nt: TGTGCCAGCAGTAACTTAATGAACACTGAAGCTTTCTTT; CDR3aa: CASSNLMNTEAFF; abundance: .; j_gene: TRBJ1-1; d_gene: .; v_gene: TRBV28
CDR3nt: TGCGCCAGCAGCTTGGTCGCGGGGAACACTGAAGCTTTCTTT; CDR3aa: CASSLVAGNTEAFF; abundance: .; j_gene: TRBJ1-1; d_gene: .; v_gene: TRBV5-1
CDR3nt: TGTGCCAGCGATAACAGAGGGACATGGGGAATGAACACTGAAGCTTTCTTT; CDR3aa: CASDNRGTWGMNTEAFF; abundance: .; j_gene: TRBJ1-1; d_gene: .; v_gene: TRBV28
CDR3nt: TGTGCCAGCAGTGCCGGGACTAGCGGGTACTCCTACAATGAGCAGTTCTTC; CDR3aa: CASSAGTSGYSYNEQFF; abundance: .; j_gene: TRBJ2-1; d_gene: TRBD2; v_gene: TRBV6-1
CDR3nt: TGTGCCATCAGCGGGACTAGCGCCTCCGGAAGCACAGATACGCAGTATTTT; CDR3aa: CAISGTSASGSTDTQYF; abundance: few; j_gene: TRBJ2-3; d_gene: TRBD2; v_gene: TRBV10-3
CDR3nt: TGTGCCAGCAGTTCAACCAACACTGAAGCTTTCTTT; CDR3aa: CASSSTNTEAFF; abundance: .; j_gene: TRBJ1-1; d_gene: .; v_gene: TRBV28
CDR3nt: TGCAGCGGGGGGGGAGCGGGAGGACGATCCTACAATGAGCAGTTCTTC; CDR3aa: CSGGGAGGRSYNEQFF; abundance: many; j_gene: TRBJ2-1; d_gene: TRBD2; v_gene: TRBV29-1
CDR3nt: TGTGCCTGGACGGGTGACAGTTACGAGCAGTACTTC; CDR3aa: CAWTGDSYEQYF; abundance: .; j_gene: TRBJ2-7; d_gene: .; v_gene: TRBV30
CDR3nt: TGTGCCTGGAGTAGGGTGCTAGCGGGCACAGATACGCAGTATTTT; CDR3aa: CAWSRVLAGTDTQYF; abundance: .; j_gene: TRBJ2-3; d_gene: TRBD2; v_gene: TRBV30
CDR3nt: TGTGCCAGCAGTAATAGCGGGAGGCCCTACGAGCAGTACTTC; CDR3aa: CASSNSGRPYEQYF; abundance: .; j_gene: TRBJ2-7; d_gene: TRBD2; v_gene: TRBV6-5
CDR3nt: TGTGCCAGCAGCCCTCAGGGGGGACGGAACTCCTACGAGCAGTACTTC; CDR3aa: CASSPQGGRNSYEQYF; abundance: .; j_gene: TRBJ2-7; d_gene: .; v_gene: TRBV7-2
CDR3nt: TGTGCCAGCAGCGGGTCGACAACTAATGAAAAACTGTTTTTT; CDR3aa: CASSGSTTNEKLFF; abundance: .; j_gene: TRBJ1-4; d_gene: .; v_gene: TRBV7-9
CDR3nt: TGTGCCAGCAGCTGGGGGACTACCGGGGAGCTGTTTTTT; CDR3aa: CASSWGTTGELFF; abundance: .; j_gene: TRBJ2-2; d_gene: .; v_gene: TRBV7-2
CDR3nt: TGCGCCAGCAGTCGGAGCGGGAGGGCCGGTGCAGATACGCAGTATTTT; CDR3aa: CASSRSGRAGADTQYF; abundance: .; j_gene: TRBJ2-3; d_gene: TRBD2; v_gene: TRBV5-1
CDR3nt: TGTGCCATCAGTGAAGGGCGGGAGGGCCACGAGACCCAGTACTTC; CDR3aa: CAISEGREGHETQYF; abundance: many; j_gene: TRBJ2-5; d_gene: TRBD2; v_gene: TRBV10-3
CDR3nt: TGTGCCAGCAGTGTTGGCAGGGAGGTGGGCTACACCTTC; CDR3aa: CASSVGREVGYTF; abundance: .; j_gene: TRBJ1-2; d_gene: .; v_gene: TRBV6-1
CDR3nt: TGCGCCAGCAGCTTGGTCCCAGGGACCTCCTACAATGAGCAGTTCTTC; CDR3aa: CASSLVPGTSYNEQFF; abundance: .; j_gene: TRBJ2-1; d_gene: .; v_gene: TRBV5-1
CDR3nt: TGCGCCAGCAGCTTGGACGGGGGAAACTACGAGCAGTACTTC; CDR3aa: CASSLDGGNYEQYF; abundance: .; j_gene: TRBJ2-7; d_gene: .; v_gene: TRBV5-1
CDR3nt: TGTGCCAGCAGTGAGTTGGGGGAGGACGGCTCCTGCAATGAGCAGTTCTTC; CDR3aa: CASSELGEDGSCNEQFF; abundance: .; j_gene: TRBJ2-1; d_gene: .; v_gene: TRBV6-1
CDR3nt: TGTGCCAGCACCCCAATGGGAGGGGACGAGCAGTACTTC; CDR3aa: CASTPMGGDEQYF; abundance: .; j_gene: TRBJ2-7; d_gene: TRBD2; v_gene: TRBV6-1
CDR3nt: TGCGCCAGCAGTGGTCAGGGGCTATACGAGCAGTACTTC; CDR3aa: CASSGQGLYEQYF; abundance: .; j_gene: TRBJ2-7; d_gene: .; v_gene: TRBV5-1
CDR3nt: TGTGCCAGCAGCCCATTAACACCCGCCTACGAGCAGTACTTC; CDR3aa: CASSPLTPAYEQYF; abundance: .; j_gene: TRBJ2-7; d_gene: .; v_gene: TRBV6-1
CDR3nt: TGCAGTGCTACGGGAGGGTTGGACTACACCTTC; CDR3aa: CSATGGLDYTF; abundance: .; j_gene: TRBJ1-2; d_gene: .; v_gene: TRBV20-1